This TCR beta chain was observed in a study of cytomegalovirus exposure and HLA in healthy donors. Study-level points and caveats: A later analysis, which compared TCR beta chains of equal frequency, found the HLA-associated ones more clonally expanded. Later analysis identified several of the most significant clusters that appeared linked to common viral pathogens. Cytomegalovirus-associated status was assigned to 150 or so TCR beta chains.

Comments on this clone: As yet, its antigen is unknown.

This cohort consisted of healthy bone marrow donors. With 60 Vbeta and 13 Jbeta primers, the PCR was carried out. The method was immunoSEQ multiplex PCR; TCRdb's version includes in-frame clones alone and lacks a portion of them. Among some 45,000 clones listed, 72% were seen once. The germline V gene has CDR1 MNHNY and CDR2 SVGAGI (reference sequence). The CDR3 length is 16 residues. J gave up 2 bases and V 5 bases, and 12 bases lay outside the gene matches. The clonotype originates from a young man in good health and CMV-seronegative. The chain has TRBV6-6 and TRBJ2-7; TRBD1 matches at 7 bases. Sequencing was done on a sample of PBMCs. The CDR3 region is CASSPHSTGLTYEQYF. CDR3 in DNA: TGTGCCAGCAGTCCCCACTCGACAGGGTTAACCTACGAGCAGTACTTC.